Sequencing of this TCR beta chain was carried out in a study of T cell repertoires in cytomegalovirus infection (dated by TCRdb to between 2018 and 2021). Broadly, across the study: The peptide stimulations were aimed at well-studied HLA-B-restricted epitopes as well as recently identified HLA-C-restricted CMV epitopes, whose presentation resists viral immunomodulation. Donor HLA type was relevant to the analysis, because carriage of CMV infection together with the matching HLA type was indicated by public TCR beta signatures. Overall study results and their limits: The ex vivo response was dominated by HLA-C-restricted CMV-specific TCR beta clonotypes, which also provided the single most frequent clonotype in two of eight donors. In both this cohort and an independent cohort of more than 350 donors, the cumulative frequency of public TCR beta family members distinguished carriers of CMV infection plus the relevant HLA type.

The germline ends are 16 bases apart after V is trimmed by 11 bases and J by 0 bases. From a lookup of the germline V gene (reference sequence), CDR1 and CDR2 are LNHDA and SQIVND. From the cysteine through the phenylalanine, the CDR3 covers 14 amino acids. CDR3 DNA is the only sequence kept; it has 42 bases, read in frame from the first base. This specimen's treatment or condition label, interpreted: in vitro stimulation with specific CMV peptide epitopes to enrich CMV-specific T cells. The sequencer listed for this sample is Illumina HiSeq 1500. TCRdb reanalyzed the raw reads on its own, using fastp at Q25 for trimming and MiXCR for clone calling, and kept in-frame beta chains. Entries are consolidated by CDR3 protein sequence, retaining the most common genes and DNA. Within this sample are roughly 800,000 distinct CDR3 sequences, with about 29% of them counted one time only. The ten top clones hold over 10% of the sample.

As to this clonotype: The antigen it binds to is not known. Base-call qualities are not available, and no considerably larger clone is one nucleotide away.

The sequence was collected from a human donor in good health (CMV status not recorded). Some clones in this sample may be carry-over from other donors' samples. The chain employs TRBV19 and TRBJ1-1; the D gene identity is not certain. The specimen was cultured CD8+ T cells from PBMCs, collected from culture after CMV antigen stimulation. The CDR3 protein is CASLDWRMNTEAFF. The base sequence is TGTGCCTCCCTCGACTGGCGAATGAACACTGAAGCTTTCTTT.